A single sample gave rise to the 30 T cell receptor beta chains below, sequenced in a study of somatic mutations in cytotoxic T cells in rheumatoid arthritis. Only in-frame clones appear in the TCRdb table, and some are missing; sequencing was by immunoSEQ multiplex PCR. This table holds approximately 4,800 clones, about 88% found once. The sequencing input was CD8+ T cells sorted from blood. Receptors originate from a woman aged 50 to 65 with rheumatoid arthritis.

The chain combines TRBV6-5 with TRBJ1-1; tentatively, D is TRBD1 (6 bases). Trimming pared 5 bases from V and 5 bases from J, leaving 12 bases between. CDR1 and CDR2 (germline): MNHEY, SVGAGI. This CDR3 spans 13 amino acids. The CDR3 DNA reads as TGTGCCAGCAGTCTTTACAGGGAAACTGAAGCTTTCTTT. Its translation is CASSLYRETEAFF.

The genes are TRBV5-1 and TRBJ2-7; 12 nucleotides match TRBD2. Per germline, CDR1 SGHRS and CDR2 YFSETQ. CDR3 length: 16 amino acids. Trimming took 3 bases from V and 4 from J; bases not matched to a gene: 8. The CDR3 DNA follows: TGCGCCAGCAGCTACTCTAGCGGGGGGGAGGGGTACGAGCAGTACTTC. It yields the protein CASSYSSGGEGYEQYF.

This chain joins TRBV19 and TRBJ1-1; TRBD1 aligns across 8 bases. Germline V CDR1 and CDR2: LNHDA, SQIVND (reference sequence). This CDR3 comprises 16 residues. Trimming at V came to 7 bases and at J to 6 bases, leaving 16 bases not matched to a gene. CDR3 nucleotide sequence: TGTGCCAGTAAAACGGGACAGGCCTTTGGTTACGCTGAAGCTTTCTTT. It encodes CASKTGQAFGYAEAFF.

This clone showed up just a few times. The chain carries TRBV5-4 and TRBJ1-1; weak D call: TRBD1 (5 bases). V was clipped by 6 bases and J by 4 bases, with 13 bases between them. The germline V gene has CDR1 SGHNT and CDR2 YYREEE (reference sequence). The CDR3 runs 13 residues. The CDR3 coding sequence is TGTGCCAGCAACCCCGGGGGAGGCACTGAAGCTTTCTTT. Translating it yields CASNPGGGTEAFF.

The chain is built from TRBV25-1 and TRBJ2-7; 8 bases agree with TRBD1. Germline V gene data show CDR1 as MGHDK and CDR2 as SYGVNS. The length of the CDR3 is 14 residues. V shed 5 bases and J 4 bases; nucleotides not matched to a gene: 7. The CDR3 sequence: CASSTDRGNYEQYF. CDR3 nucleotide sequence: TGTGCCAGCAGTACTGACAGGGGCAATTACGAGCAGTACTTC.

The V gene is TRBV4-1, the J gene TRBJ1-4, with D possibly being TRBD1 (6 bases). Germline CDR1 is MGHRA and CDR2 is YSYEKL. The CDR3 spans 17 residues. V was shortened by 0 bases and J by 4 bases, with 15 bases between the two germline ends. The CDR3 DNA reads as TGCGCCAGCAGCCAAGACCTTGGACAGACGATTAATGAAAAACTGTTTTTT. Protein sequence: CASSQDLGQTINEKLFF.

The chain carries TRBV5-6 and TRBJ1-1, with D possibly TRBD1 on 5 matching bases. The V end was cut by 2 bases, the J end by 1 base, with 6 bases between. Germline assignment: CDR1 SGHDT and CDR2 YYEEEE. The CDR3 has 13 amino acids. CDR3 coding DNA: TGTGCCAGCAGCTTCGGGGGGAACACTGAAGCTTTCTTT. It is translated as CASSFGGNTEAFF.

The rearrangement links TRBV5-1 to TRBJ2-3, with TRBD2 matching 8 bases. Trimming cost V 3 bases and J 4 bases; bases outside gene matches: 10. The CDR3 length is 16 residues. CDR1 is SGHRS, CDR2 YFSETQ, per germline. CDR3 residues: CASSSKPGLDPDTQYF. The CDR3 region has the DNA TGCGCCAGCAGCTCAAAACCGGGACTAGACCCAGATACGCAGTATTTT.

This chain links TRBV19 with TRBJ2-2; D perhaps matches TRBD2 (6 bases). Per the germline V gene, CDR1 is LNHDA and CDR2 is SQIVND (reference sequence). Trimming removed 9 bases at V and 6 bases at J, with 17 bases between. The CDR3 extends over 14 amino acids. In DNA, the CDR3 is TGTGCCAGCAAACCTTTTGGAGGGGCCGGGGAGCTGTTTTTT. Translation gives CASKPFGGAGELFF.

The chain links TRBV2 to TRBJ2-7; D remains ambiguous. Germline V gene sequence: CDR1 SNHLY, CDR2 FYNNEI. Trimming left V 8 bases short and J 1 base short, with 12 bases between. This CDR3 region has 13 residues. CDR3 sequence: CASGLARSYEQYF. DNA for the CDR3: TGTGCCAGCGGTTTGGCCAGGTCCTACGAGCAGTACTTC.

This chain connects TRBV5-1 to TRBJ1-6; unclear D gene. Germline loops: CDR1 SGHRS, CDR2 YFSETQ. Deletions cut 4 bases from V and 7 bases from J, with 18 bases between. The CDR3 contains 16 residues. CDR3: CASSAGGFVYNSPLHF. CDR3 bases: TGCGCCAGCAGCGCGGGCGGATTTGTATACAATTCACCCCTCCACTTT.

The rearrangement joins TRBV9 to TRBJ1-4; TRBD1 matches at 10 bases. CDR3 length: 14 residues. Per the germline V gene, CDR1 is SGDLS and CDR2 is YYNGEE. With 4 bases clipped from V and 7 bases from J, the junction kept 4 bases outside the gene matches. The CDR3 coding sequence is TGTGCCAGCAGCACGGGACAGGGGATTGAAAAACTGTTTTTT. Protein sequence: CASSTGQGIEKLFF.

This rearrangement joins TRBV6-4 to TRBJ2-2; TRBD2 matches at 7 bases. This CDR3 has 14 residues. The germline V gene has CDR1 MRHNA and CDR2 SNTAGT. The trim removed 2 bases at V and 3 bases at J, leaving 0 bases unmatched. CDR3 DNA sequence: TGTGCCAGCAGTGACGGGGGGGACACCGGGGAGCTGTTTTTT. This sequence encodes CASSDGGDTGELFF.

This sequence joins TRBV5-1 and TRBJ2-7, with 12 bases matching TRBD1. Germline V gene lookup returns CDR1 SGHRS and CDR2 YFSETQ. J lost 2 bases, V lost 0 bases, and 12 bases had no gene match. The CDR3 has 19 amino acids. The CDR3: CASSLAGQGAVINPYEQYF. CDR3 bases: TGCGCCAGCAGCTTGGCGGGACAGGGGGCCGTTATAAACCCCTACGAGCAGTACTTC.

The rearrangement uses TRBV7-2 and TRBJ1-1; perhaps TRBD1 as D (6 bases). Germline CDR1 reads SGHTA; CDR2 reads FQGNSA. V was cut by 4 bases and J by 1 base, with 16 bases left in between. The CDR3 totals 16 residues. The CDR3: CASSSWGQVPNTEAFF. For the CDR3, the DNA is TGTGCCAGCAGCTCCTGGGGGCAGGTTCCGAACACTGAAGCTTTCTTT.

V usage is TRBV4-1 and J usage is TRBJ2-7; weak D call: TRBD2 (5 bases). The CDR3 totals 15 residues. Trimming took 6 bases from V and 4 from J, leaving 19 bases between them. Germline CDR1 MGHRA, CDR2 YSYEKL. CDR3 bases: TGCGCCAGCAGATTCCACCCCTCTGAGGGATACGAGCAGTACTTC. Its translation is CASRFHPSEGYEQYF.

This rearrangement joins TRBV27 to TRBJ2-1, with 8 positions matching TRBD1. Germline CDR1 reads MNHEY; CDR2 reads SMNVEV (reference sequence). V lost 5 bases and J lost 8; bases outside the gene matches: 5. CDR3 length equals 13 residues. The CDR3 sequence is CASSPGTGYEQFF. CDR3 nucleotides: TGTGCCAGCAGTCCCGGGACAGGCTATGAGCAGTTCTTC.

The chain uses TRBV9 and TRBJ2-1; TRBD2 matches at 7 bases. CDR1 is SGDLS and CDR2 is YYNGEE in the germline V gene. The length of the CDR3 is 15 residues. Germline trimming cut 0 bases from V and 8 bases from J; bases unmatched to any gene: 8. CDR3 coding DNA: TGTGCCAGCAGCGTAGGCGGGAGCTTAATGGATGAGCAGTTCTTC. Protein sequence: CASSVGGSLMDEQFF.

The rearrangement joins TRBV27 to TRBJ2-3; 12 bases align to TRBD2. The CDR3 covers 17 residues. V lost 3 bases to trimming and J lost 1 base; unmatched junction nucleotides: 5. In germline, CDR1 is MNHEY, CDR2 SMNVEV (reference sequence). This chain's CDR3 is CASSLLAGGLGTDTQYF. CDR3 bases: TGTGCCAGCAGTTTGCTAGCGGGGGGGCTGGGCACAGATACGCAGTATTTT.

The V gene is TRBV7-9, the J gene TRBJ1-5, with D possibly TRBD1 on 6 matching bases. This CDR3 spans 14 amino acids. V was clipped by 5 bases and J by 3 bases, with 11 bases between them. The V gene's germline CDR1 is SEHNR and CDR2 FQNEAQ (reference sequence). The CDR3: CASSDRDNNQPQHF. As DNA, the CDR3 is TGTGCCAGCAGCGACCGGGACAACAATCAGCCCCAGCATTTT.

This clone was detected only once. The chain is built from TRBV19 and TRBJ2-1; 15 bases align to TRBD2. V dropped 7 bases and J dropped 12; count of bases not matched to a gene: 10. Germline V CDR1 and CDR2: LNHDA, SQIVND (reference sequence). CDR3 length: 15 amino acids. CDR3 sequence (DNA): TGTGCCAGTATCCCAGGACTAGCGGGGGGGTTAGGGCAGTTCTTC. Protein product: CASIPGLAGGLGQFF.

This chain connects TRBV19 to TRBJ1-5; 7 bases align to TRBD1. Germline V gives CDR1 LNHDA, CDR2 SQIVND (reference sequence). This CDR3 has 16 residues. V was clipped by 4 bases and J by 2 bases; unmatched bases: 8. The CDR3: CASSTKTGTGNQPQHF. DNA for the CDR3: TGTGCCAGTAGTACAAAAACCGGGACAGGCAATCAGCCCCAGCATTTT.

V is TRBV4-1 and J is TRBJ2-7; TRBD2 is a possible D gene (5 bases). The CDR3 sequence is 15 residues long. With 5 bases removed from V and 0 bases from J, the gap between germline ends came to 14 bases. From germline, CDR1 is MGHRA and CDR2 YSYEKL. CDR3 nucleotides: TGCGCCAGCAGCTATATCCACGGGGTCTCCTACGAGCAGTACTTC. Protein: CASSYIHGVSYEQYF.

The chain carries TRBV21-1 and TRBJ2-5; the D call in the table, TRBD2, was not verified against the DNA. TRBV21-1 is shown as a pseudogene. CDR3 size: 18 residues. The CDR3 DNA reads TGTGCCAGCAGCAAAGCCCGGGCTCTGCGGGGAGAAAAAGAGACCCAGTACTTC. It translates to CASSKARALRGEKETQYF.

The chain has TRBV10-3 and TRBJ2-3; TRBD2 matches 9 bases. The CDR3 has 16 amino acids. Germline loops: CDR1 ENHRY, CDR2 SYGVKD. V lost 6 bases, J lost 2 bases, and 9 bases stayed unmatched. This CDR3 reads CAIRSKRGVNTDTQYF. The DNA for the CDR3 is TGTGCCATCAGGAGCAAGCGGGGGGTTAACACAGATACGCAGTATTTT.

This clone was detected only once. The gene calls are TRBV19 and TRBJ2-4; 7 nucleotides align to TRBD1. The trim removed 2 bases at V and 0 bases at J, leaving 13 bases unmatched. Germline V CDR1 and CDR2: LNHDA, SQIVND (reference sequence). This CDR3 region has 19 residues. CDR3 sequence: CASSISREGATIAKNIQYF. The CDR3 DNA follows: TGTGCCAGTAGTATATCAAGAGAGGGGGCTACTATAGCCAAAAACATTCAGTACTTC.

The CDR3 region is CASSSGGPYNEQFF. The CDR3 nucleotides read TGTGCCAGCAGCTCGGGGGGGCCCTACAATGAGCAGTTCTTC. V is TRBV7-6 and J is TRBJ2-1; TRBD2 agrees at 8 bases. V dropped 4 bases and J dropped 2; count of bases not matched to a gene: 1. The CDR3 has 14 amino acids. Per the germline V gene, CDR1 is SGHVS and CDR2 is FNYEAQ.

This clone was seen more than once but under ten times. CDR3 in DNA: TGTGCCAGCTCACCGACAGCAAATTCACCCCTCCACTTT. It codes for CASSPTANSPLHF. This sequence joins TRBV18 and TRBJ1-6; TRBD1 might be the D (5 bases). The CDR3 has 13 residues. CDR1 and CDR2 (germline): KGHSH, LQKENI. Trimming shortened V by 3 bases and J by 7 bases, and 7 bases separated the two germline ends.

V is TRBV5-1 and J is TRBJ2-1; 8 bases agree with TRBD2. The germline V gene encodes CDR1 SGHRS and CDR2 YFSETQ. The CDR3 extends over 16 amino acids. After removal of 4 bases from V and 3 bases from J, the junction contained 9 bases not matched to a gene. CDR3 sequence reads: CASSQGLGVFYNEQFF. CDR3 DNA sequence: TGCGCCAGCAGCCAGGGACTAGGGGTGTTCTACAATGAGCAGTTCTTC.

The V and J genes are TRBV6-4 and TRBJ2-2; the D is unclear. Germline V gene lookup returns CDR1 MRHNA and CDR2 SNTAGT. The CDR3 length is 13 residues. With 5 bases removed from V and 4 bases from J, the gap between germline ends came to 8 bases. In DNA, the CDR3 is TGTGCCAGCAGTATCATTCCCACCGGGGAGCTGTTTTTT. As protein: CASSIIPTGELFF.